Detailed here is one T cell receptor (beta chain). The target antigen is unknown. Sequencing used immunoSEQ multiplex PCR; TCRdb keeps in-frame clones, though not all of them. Altogether roughly 60,000 clones are present, 72% being singletons, with the ten largest covering 20% to 25%. CD4+ T cells were isolated after nine to ten days of culture. Per the germline V gene, CDR1 is SGHAT and CDR2 is FQNNGV. The CDR3 spans 15 residues. V was pared by 4 bases and J by 0 bases, with 10 bases between. These data come from a study of vaccination effects on CD4 cells after COVID-19. This receptor was identified in a human donor who had a prior SARS-CoV-2 infection. Specimen: CD4+ T cells from PBMCs cultured without peptide, collected before COVID-19 vaccination. This chain uses TRBV11-2 with TRBJ2-1; the D gene is possibly TRBD2 (5 bases). The CDR3 DNA reads as TGTGCCAGCAGCTACGGGGAGAGCTCCTACAATGAGCAGTTCTTC. This encodes CASSYGESSYNEQFF.